These T cell receptor beta chains were read from a single sample in a study of shared clonotypes between healthy human individuals. The assay was immunoSEQ multiplex PCR, and TCRdb's table has in-frame clones only and misses some. The sample holds approximately 2,200,000 clones, about 92% seen once. Sequencing used naive CD8+ T cells from PBMCs. The source is a man aged 18 to 29 in good health. Some clones in this sample may be carry-over from other donors' samples. Each CDR3 is given with its conserved first and last residue.

J,V,CDR3
TRBJ2-7,TRBV7-2,CASSYRLAGGLYEQYF
TRBJ2-1,TRBV11-2,CASSLSQGKHNEQFF
TRBJ2-1,TRBV2,CASSELAYNEQFF
TRBJ2-1,TRBV4-1,CASSPGPGLAKSYNEQFF
TRBJ2-7,TRBV6-5,CASLTKTGYEQYF
TRBJ2-1,TRBV21-1,CASSKRGRDNSSYNEQFF
TRBJ2-1,TRBV11-2,CASSPDWGAGEWNEQFF
TRBJ2-7,TRBV21-1,CASSKVASGLSYEQYF
TRBJ1-2,TRBV28,CASSFGETGANYGYTF
TRBJ2-7,TRBV7-8,CASSFLTIDSYEQYF
TRBJ1-1,TRBV29-1,CSVDPQGNTEAFF
TRBJ2-1,TRBV7-9,CASSLEFSSSYNEQFF
TRBJ2-7,TRBV7-2,CASSGEGGAGWAYEQYF
TRBJ2-7,TRBV27,CASSLMSGTPLYEQYF
TRBJ2-2,TRBV9,CASSGHRGLNTGELFF
TRBJ1-3,TRBV15,CATSAVRSSGNTIYF
TRBJ1-1,TRBV7-8,CASSSTGPGGPEAFF
TRBJ1-2,TRBV7-2,CASSPPAGQKLYGYTF
TRBJ1-2,TRBV14,CASSQGVDGYTF
TRBJ2-3,TRBV29-1,CSVFGSSTDTQYF
TRBJ1-2,TRBV30,CAWSTTDPTARDGYTF
TRBJ2-7,TRBV18,CASSPGDSSYEQYF
TRBJ2-5,TRBV25-1,CASSVSPGWGKETQYF
TRBJ2-7,TRBV9,CASSPGDSSYEQYF
TRBJ2-7,TRBV28,CASKPDRLPIYEQYF
TRBJ2-3,TRBV4-1,CASSPPGLSTDTQYF
TRBJ2-5,TRBV9,CASSDGPQETQYF
TRBJ2-2,TRBV28,CASSYFSGELFF
TRBJ1-1,TRBV28,CASSYRDRMNTEAFF
TRBJ2-7,TRBV19,CASSLGQPYEQYF
TRBJ1-5,TRBV4-1,CASSQETAGSGGQPQHF
TRBJ2-3,TRBV2,CASEWTRGADTQYF
TRBJ1-1,TRBV28,CASSRDRENTEAFF
TRBJ2-6,TRBV27,CASKTGGLSGANVLTF
TRBJ2-7,TRBV7-8,CASSSENGFSSYEQYF
TRBJ2-1,TRBV18,CASSPPGLAGIYNEQFF
TRBJ2-5,TRBV6-1,CASSEWGVSETQYF
TRBJ2-5,TRBV28,CASSPHSLGLSETQYF
TRBJ1-2,TRBV9,CASSADYGYTF
TRBJ2-5,TRBV10-3,CAIKGPDQETQYF
TRBJ1-3,TRBV5-4,CASSFTGPSDTIYF
TRBJ2-7,TRBV15,CATTGTGTGEQYF
TRBJ2-2,TRBV5-1,CASSSPTGEIDGELFF
TRBJ1-5,TRBV19,CASSKAPNQPQHF
TRBJ2-7,TRBV7-8,CASSLVVGRDEQYF
TRBJ2-5,TRBV9,CASSVSAGGRETQYF
TRBJ1-5,TRBV4-3,CASSQDRHQPQHF
TRBJ2-1,TRBV6-1,CASTQGRLAGDEQFF
TRBJ2-3,TRBV29-1,CSVVPGLAGADTQYF
TRBJ2-7,TRBV27,CASSLSRTSLPYEQYF